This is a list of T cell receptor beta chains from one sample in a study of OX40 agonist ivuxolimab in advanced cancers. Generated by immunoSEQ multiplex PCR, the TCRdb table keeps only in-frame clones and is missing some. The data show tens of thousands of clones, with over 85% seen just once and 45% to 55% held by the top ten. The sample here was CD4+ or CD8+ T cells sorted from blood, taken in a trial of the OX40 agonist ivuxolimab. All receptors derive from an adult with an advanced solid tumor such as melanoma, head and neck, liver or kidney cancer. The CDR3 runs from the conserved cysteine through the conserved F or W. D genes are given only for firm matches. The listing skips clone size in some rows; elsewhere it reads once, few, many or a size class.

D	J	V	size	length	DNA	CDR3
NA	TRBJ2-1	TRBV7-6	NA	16	TGTGCCAGCAGCCACGGGTCTAGGGGAGGAGCGAATGAGCAGTTCTTC	CASSHGSRGGANEQFF
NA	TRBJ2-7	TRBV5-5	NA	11	TGTGCCAGCTTGGGTTCACACGAGCAGTACTTC	CASLGSHEQYF
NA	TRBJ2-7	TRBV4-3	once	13	TGCGCCAGCAGCCAAGACAAAGGGATCGAGCAGTACTTC	CASSQDKGIEQYF
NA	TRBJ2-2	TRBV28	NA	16	TGTGCCAGCAGCCCCATCAGGGTATGGAAATCCGGGGAGCTGTTTTTT	CASSPIRVWKSGELFF
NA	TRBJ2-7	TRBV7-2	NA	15	TGTGCCAGCAGCTTAGAAGTGGGCCGGGTTAACGAGCAGTACTTC	CASSLEVGRVNEQYF
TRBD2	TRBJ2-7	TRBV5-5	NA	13	TGTGCCAGCGCCCGGGAGGGAGGGACCGAGCAGTACTTC	CASAREGGTEQYF
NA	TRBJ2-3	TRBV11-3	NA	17	TGTGCCAGCAGCTTACGATCTGCGGGGTTGGGCACAGATACGCAGTATTTT	CASSLRSAGLGTDTQYF
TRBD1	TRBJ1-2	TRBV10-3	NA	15	TGTGCCATCAGTGAGACGACAGGGCCCTTCTATGGCTACACCTTC	CAISETTGPFYGYTF
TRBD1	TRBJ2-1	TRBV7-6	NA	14	TGTGCCAGCAGCTCTGAGTCCGGGACAGGGCAGCAGTTCTTC	CASSSESGTGQQFF
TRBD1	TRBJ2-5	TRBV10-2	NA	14	TGCGCCAGCAGTGGGACAGGGGGCGGAGAGACCCAGTACTTC	CASSGTGGGETQYF
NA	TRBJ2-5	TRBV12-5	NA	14	TGTGCTAGTGGTCCAACGGACTCCGAAGAGACCCAGTACTTC	CASGPTDSEETQYF
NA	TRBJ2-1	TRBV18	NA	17	TGTGCCAGCTCACCTCTAGAAAGGGGCCTTCTTTACAATGAGCAGTTCTTC	CASSPLERGLLYNEQFF
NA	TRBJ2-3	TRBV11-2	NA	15	TGTGCCAGCAGAACTAGTTCCTCATTCACAGATACGCAGTATTTT	CASRTSSSFTDTQYF
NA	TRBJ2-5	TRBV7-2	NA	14	TGTGCCAGCAGCTTAGGGCTAGCTATAGAGACCCAGTACTTC	CASSLGLAIETQYF
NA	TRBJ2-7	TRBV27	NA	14	TGTGCCAGCAGTACGACGGGGGGCACCTACGAGCAGTACTTC	CASSTTGGTYEQYF
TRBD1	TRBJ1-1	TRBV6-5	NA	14	TGTGCCAGCAGTTACCTACAGGGGAGTAATGAAGCTTTCTTT	CASSYLQGSNEAFF
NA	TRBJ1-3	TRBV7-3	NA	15	TGTGCCAGCAGCTTAATGGGAGACTCTGGAAACACCATATATTTT	CASSLMGDSGNTIYF
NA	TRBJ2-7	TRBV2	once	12	TGTGCCAGCAGTGAAGGGCTCCGCGAGCAGTACTTC	CASSEGLREQYF
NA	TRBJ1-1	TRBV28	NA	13	TGTGCCAGCGACCCCTTATTGGGCGTTCCACCGTTCTTT	CASDPLLGVPPFF
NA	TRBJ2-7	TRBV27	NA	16	TGTGCCAGCAAGGAGGGGGGAAATGCAGGGGCCTACGAGCAGTACTTC	CASKEGGNAGAYEQYF
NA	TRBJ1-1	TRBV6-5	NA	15	TGTGCCAGCAGTTACGTTCGGCCAGTGTCCCCTGAAGCTTTCTTT	CASSYVRPVSPEAFF
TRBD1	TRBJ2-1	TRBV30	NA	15	TGTGCCTGGAGTGGTCTGGACAGGACGTACAATGAGCAGTTCTTC	CAWSGLDRTYNEQFF
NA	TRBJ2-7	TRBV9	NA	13	TGTGCCAGCAGCGTCGATGCAGGGATCGAGCAGTACTTC	CASSVDAGIEQYF
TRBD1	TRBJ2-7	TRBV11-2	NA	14	TGTGCCAGCAGTGGGACAGCCGGACCCTACGAGCAGTACTTC	CASSGTAGPYEQYF
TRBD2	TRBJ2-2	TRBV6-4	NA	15	TGTGCCAGCAGTGATTCGGGACTAGCGGGCGGGGAGCTGTTTTTT	CASSDSGLAGGELFF
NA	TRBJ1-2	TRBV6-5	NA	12	TGTGCCAGCAGTTACCAAAACTATGGCTACACCTTC	CASSYQNYGYTF
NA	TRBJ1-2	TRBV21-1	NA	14	TGTGCCAGCAGCAAATGGACAGAGCTCTATGGCTACACCTTC	CASSKWTELYGYTF
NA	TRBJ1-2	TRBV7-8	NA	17	TGTGCCAGCAGCTCTCCCCTGGACACAACTTCTAACTATGGCTACACCTTC	CASSSPLDTTSNYGYTF
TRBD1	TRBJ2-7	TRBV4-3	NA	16	TGCGCCAGCAGCCAGGAACCGGGACAGGGAGCCTACGAGCAGTACTTC	CASSQEPGQGAYEQYF
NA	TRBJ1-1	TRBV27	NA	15	TGTGCCAGCAGTTTCCTTGGACAGTTGGACACTGAAGCTTTCTTT	CASSFLGQLDTEAFF
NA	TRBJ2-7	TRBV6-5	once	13	TGTGCCAGCAGTTACTCGGATCAGTACGAGCAGTACTTC	CASSYSDQYEQYF
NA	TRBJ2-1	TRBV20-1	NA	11	TGCAGTGCTAGAGATCTGCCTGAGCAGTTCTTC	CSARDLPEQFF
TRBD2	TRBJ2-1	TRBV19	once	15	TGTGCCAGTAGTGGACTAGCGGGGGACTACAATGAGCAGTTCTTC	CASSGLAGDYNEQFF
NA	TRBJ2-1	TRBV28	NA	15	TGTGCCAGCAGCATGATACTTGTAAACCGCAATGAGCAGTTCTTC	CASSMILVNRNEQFF
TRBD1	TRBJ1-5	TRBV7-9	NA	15	TGTGCCAGCAGCTTAGCGGGACAGGGGAATCAGCCCCAGCATTTT	CASSLAGQGNQPQHF
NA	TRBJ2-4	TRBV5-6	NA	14	TGTGCCAGCAGTTTAACAGGGACCAAAAACATTCAGTACTTC	CASSLTGTKNIQYF
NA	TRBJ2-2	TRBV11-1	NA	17	TGTGCCAGCAGCCGCCTTTCAGAGGGACTTCACACCGGGGAGCTGTTTTTT	CASSRLSEGLHTGELFF
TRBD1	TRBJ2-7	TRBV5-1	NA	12	TGCGCCAGTTCCGACAGGGGCTACGAGCAGTACTTC	CASSDRGYEQYF
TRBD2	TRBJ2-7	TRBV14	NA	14	TGTGCCAGCAGCTCCCCGGCGGGGGGAAGCGAGCAGTACTTC	CASSSPAGGSEQYF
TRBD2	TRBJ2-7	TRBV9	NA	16	TGTGCCAGCAGCGTAGGTGGGACTAGCGGGGCAGGAGAGCAGTACTTC	CASSVGGTSGAGEQYF
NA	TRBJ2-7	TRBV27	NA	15	TGTGCCAGCAGTTTAGGCGGGACAGCACTGGGCGAGCAGTACTTC	CASSLGGTALGEQYF
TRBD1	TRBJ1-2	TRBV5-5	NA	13	TGTGCCAGCAGCCTTACAGGGGGGGATGGCTACACCTTC	CASSLTGGDGYTF
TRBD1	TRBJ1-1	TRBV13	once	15	TGTGCCAGCAGCTTGGGACAGGGGGCTAGCGCTGAAGCTTTCTTT	CASSLGQGASAEAFF
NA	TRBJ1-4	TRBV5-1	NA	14	TGCGCCAGCAGCTTGGTTGGTAACAGCGAAAAACTGTTTTTT	CASSLVGNSEKLFF
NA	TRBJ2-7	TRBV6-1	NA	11	TGTGCCAGCAGTGACAGCTACGAGCAGTACTTC	CASSDSYEQYF
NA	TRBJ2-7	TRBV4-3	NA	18	TGCGCCAGCAGCCAAGACGGTCCCGGGACCCTATTCTCCTACGAGCAGTACTTC	CASSQDGPGTLFSYEQYF
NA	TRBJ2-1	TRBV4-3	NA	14	TGCGCCAGCAGCCAAGATCGGGGGTGGGATGAGCAGTTCTTC	CASSQDRGWDEQFF
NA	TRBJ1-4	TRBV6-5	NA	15	TGTGCCAGCAGTTACGAACAGGGAGAAGGAGAAAAACTGTTTTTT	CASSYEQGEGEKLFF
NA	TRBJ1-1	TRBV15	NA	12	TGTGCCACCAGCAGAGATTTGGTTGAGGCTTTCTTT	CATSRDLVEAFF
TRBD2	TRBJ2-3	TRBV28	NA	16	TGTGCCAGCAGTTTAGGTCGGGGGGGCCGCGCAGATACGCAGTATTTT	CASSLGRGGRADTQYF
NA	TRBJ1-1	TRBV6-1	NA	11	TGTGCCAGCAGTGAAGGGGTGTGGGCTTTCTTT	CASSEGVWAFF
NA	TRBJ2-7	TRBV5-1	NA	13	TGCGCCAGCAGCTTGGCCCCAGCCTACGAGCAGTACTTC	CASSLAPAYEQYF
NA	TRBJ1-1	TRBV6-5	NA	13	TGTGCCAGCAGTTACAGGGGCGCCGATGAAGCTTTCTTT	CASSYRGADEAFF